The clone carrying this TCR beta chain was picked up many times. Antigen specificity is unknown. Via MiXCR, TCRdb re-called the 5' RACE reads, giving one row per CDR3 protein. Of 250,000 to 300,000 distinct CDR3 sequences in the sample, roughly 5.6% are singletons; the top ten hold roughly 3.4%. V lost 1 base to trimming and J lost 6 bases, with 15 bases between them. The germline V gene encodes CDR1 LGHNA and CDR2 YNFKEQ. CDR3 length: 16 amino acids. This entry comes from a study of T cells after yellow fever vaccination. Whole-study findings and limits: Reappearance after the booster was observed for most primary-vaccination clones (more than 95% CD4, about 85% CD8). Clonotypes appearing in both CD4 and CD8 compartments existed, and their share was small.

The chain employs TRBV4-2 and TRBJ2-2; D is perhaps TRBD2 (5 bases). Here the sequenced sample was CD4+ T cells sorted from PBMCs, taken on the day of the yellow fever booster vaccination. The sequence was collected from a man between 18 and 35 years old who received the YFV17D yellow fever vaccine. The CDR3 bases are TGTGCCAGCAGCCAAGCTGAGGGCGGCGGCGCCGGGGAGCTGTTTTTT. Amino acids: CASSQAEGGGAGELFF.